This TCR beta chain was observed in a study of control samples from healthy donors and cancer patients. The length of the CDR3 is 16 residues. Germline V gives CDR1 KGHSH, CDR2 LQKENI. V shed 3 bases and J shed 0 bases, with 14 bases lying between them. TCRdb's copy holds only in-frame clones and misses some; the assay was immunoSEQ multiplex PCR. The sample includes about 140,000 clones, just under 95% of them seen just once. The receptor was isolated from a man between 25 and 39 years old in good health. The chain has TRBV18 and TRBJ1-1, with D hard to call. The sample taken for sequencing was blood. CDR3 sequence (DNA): TGTGCCAGCTCACCTGGTTCGACACTTCTGAACACTGAAGCTTTCTTT. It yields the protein CASSPGSTLLNTEAFF.